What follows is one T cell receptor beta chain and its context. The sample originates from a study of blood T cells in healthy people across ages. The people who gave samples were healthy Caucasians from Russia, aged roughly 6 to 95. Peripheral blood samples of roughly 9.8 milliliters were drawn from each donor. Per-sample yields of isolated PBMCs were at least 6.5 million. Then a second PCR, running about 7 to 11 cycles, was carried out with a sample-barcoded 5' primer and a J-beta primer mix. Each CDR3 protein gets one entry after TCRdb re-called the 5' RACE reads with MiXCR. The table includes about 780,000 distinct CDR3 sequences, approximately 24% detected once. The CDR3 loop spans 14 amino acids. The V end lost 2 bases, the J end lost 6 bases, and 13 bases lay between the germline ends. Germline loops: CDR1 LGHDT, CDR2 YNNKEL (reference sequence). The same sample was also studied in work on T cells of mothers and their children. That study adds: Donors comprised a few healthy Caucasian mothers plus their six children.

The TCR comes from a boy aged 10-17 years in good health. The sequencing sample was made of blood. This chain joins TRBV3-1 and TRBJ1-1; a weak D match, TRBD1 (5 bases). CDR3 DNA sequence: TGTGCCAGCAGCCAACGCAGGGAGAGCGCTGAAGCTTTCTTT. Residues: CASSQRRESAEAFF. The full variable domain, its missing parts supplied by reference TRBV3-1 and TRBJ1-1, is DTAVSQTPKYLVTQMGNDKSIKCEQNLGHDTMYWYKQDSKKFLKIMFSYNNKELIINETVPNRFSPKSPDKAHLNLHINSLELGDSAVYFCASSQRRESAEAFFGQGTRLTVV.